This TCR beta chain was found in a study of blood T cell repertoires in COVID-19. Study-level information: The samples span acute and convalescent COVID-19 from the United States, Italy and Spain. T cells, B-cell-depleted T cells, or PBMCs provided the cDNA or gDNA that served as material.

The repertoire was sequenced with immunoSEQ multiplex PCR; TCRdb's copy has only in-frame clones and lacks some. The sample holds 250,000 to 300,000 clones; 85% to 90% are singletons and the top ten take 6.3%. Germline V gives CDR1 SGHNT, CDR2 YYREEE (reference sequence). V was clipped by 6 bases and J by 2 bases; unmatched bases: 11. The CDR3 spans 15 residues. A Seattle source enrolled patients during active infection and followed them longitudinally. V and J are TRBV5-4 and TRBJ2-7, with 7 bases identical to TRBD1. The TCR originated in a woman aged 45-59 years with COVID-19, enrolled during active disease. Sequencing was performed on peripheral blood. CDR3 amino acids: CASTQGQNTPYEQYF. CDR3 DNA: TGTGCCAGCACCCAGGGACAGAATACCCCCTACGAGCAGTACTTC. Using reference TRBV5-4 and TRBJ2-7 for the parts outside the CDR3, the full variable domain is ETGVTQSPTHLIKTRGQQVTLRCSSQSGHNTVSWYQQALGQGPQFIFQYYREEENGRGNFPPRFSGLQFPNYSSELNVNALELDDSALYLCASTQGQNTPYEQYFGPGTRLTVT.